These T cell receptor beta chains were read from a single sample in a study of T cells in Graves' hyperthyroidism and ophthalmopathy. TCRdb independently ran MiXCR on the multiplex PCR reads; one entry per CDR3 protein. The sample carries a few hundred thousand distinct CDR3 sequences, approximately 17% recorded once. The material sequenced was blood. The receptors come from a man aged 18 to 29 with Graves' ophthalmopathy. The CDR3 runs from the conserved cysteine through the conserved F or W. D genes are given only for firm matches. Clone size is shown for a subset of rows, as once, few, many or a class of expanded clone.

v_call: TRBV10-3; d_call: .; j_call: TRBJ1-6; clone_size: many; cdr3_aa: CAISERAGENNSPLHF; cdr3_nt: TGTGCCATCAGTGAGAGGGCAGGGGAAAACAATTCACCCCTCCACTTT
v_call: TRBV6-1; d_call: .; j_call: TRBJ1-2; clone_size: few; cdr3_aa: CASSEVGWRANYGYTF; cdr3_nt: TGTGCCAGCAGTGAAGTAGGATGGAGAGCTAACTATGGCTACACCTTC
v_call: TRBV7-9; d_call: .; j_call: TRBJ1-1; clone_size: many; cdr3_aa: CASSLQGSTTTEAFF; cdr3_nt: TGTGCCAGCAGCTTACAGGGGTCCACGACCACTGAAGCTTTCTTT
v_call: TRBV5-1; d_call: .; j_call: TRBJ2-1; clone_size: .; cdr3_aa: CASRADGDEQFF; cdr3_nt: TGCGCCAGCAGAGCGGACGGCGATGAGCAGTTCTTC
v_call: TRBV3-1; d_call: TRBD2; j_call: TRBJ2-1; clone_size: many; cdr3_aa: CASSQDASGGPKQFF; cdr3_nt: TGTGCCAGCAGCCAAGATGCTAGCGGGGGGCCAAAGCAGTTCTTC
v_call: TRBV19; d_call: TRBD1; j_call: TRBJ1-1; clone_size: many; cdr3_aa: CASSSRGLTTEAFF; cdr3_nt: TGTGCCAGTAGTTCCAGGGGGCTGACCACTGAAGCTTTCTTT
v_call: TRBV5-1; d_call: .; j_call: TRBJ2-7; clone_size: many; cdr3_aa: CASSLDGAGEQYF; cdr3_nt: TGCGCCAGCAGCTTGGACGGGGCGGGCGAGCAGTACTTC
v_call: TRBV7-9; d_call: .; j_call: TRBJ1-2; clone_size: .; cdr3_aa: CASSLSSVYGYTF; cdr3_nt: TGTGCCAGCAGCTTGTCCAGCGTCTATGGCTACACCTTC
v_call: TRBV19; d_call: TRBD2; j_call: TRBJ2-2; clone_size: .; cdr3_aa: CASRVVASGGYAAGELFF; cdr3_nt: TGTGCCAGCCGAGTTGTGGCTAGCGGGGGGTACGCTGCCGGGGAGCTGTTTTTT
v_call: TRBV5-1; d_call: .; j_call: TRBJ2-3; clone_size: many; cdr3_aa: CASSLDSTDTQYF; cdr3_nt: TGTGCCAGCAGTTTGGACAGCACAGATACGCAGTATTTT
v_call: TRBV2; d_call: .; j_call: TRBJ1-2; clone_size: many; cdr3_aa: CASSEVGGTSYGYTF; cdr3_nt: TGTGCCAGCAGTGAAGTTGGGGGCACCAGCTATGGCTACACCTTC
v_call: TRBV29-1; d_call: .; j_call: TRBJ1-2; clone_size: many; cdr3_aa: CSVEGDDGHSSYGYTF; cdr3_nt: TGCAGCGTTGAGGGGGATGACGGACACTCGAGCTATGGCTACACCTTC
v_call: TRBV3-1; d_call: .; j_call: TRBJ1-6; clone_size: many; cdr3_aa: CASSQVQAQGPLHF; cdr3_nt: TGTGCCAGCAGCCAAGTACAGGCCCAGGGCCCCCTCCACTTT
v_call: TRBV3-1; d_call: TRBD1; j_call: TRBJ2-1; clone_size: many; cdr3_aa: CASSQRESDRVDEQFF; cdr3_nt: TGTGCCAGCAGCCAACGGGAAAGCGACAGGGTCGATGAGCAGTTCTTC
v_call: TRBV28; d_call: .; j_call: TRBJ1-2; clone_size: .; cdr3_aa: CASSEGQTNYGYTF; cdr3_nt: TGTGCCAGCAGCGAAGGACAGACTAACTATGGCTACACCTTC
v_call: TRBV6-1; d_call: .; j_call: TRBJ1-1; clone_size: many; cdr3_aa: CASSDRQDGDTEAFF; cdr3_nt: TGTGCCAGCAGTGACAGACAGGATGGAGACACTGAAGCTTTCTTT
v_call: TRBV6-5; d_call: .; j_call: TRBJ1-3; clone_size: few; cdr3_aa: CASSYSYRVGSGNTIYF; cdr3_nt: TGTGCCAGCAGTTACTCTTACAGGGTCGGTTCTGGAAACACCATATATTTT
v_call: TRBV27; d_call: .; j_call: TRBJ1-6; clone_size: few; cdr3_aa: CASSLRVSPYNSPLHF; cdr3_nt: TGTGCCAGCAGTTTAAGGGTGAGCCCTTATAATTCACCCCTCCACTTT
v_call: TRBV19; d_call: TRBD1; j_call: TRBJ1-1; clone_size: few; cdr3_aa: CASSIMDRDTEAFF; cdr3_nt: TGTGCCAGTAGTATAATGGACAGGGACACTGAAGCTTTCTTT
v_call: TRBV29-1; d_call: .; j_call: TRBJ2-1; clone_size: .; cdr3_aa: CSVARDNEQFF; cdr3_nt: TGCAGCGTTGCCAGGGACAATGAGCAGTTCTTC
v_call: TRBV18; d_call: TRBD2; j_call: TRBJ2-7; clone_size: .; cdr3_aa: CASSPTSGDLQYF; cdr3_nt: TGTGCCAGCTCACCGACTAGCGGTGACTTGCAGTACTTC
v_call: TRBV27; d_call: .; j_call: TRBJ2-4; clone_size: few; cdr3_aa: CASSLSGTHIQYF; cdr3_nt: TGTGCCAGCAGTTTATCCGGGACTCACATTCAGTACTTC
v_call: TRBV2; d_call: TRBD2; j_call: TRBJ2-2; clone_size: many; cdr3_aa: CASVSGGAGTGELFF; cdr3_nt: TGTGCCAGCGTTAGCGGGGGAGCCGGCACCGGGGAGCTGTTTTTT
v_call: TRBV12-5; d_call: TRBD1; j_call: TRBJ1-2; clone_size: few; cdr3_aa: CASGGENYGYTF; cdr3_nt: TGTGCTTCAGGGGGCGAGAACTATGGCTACACCTTC
v_call: TRBV27; d_call: .; j_call: TRBJ2-1; clone_size: many; cdr3_aa: CASSFSGGFEQFF; cdr3_nt: TGTGCCAGCAGTTTTTCCGGTGGGTTTGAGCAGTTCTTC
v_call: TRBV13; d_call: TRBD2; j_call: TRBJ2-7; clone_size: .; cdr3_aa: CASSPGGGGVTYEQYF; cdr3_nt: TGTGCCAGCAGCCCGGGGGGAGGCGGAGTGACCTACGAGCAGTACTTC
v_call: TRBV29-1; d_call: .; j_call: TRBJ2-6; clone_size: few; cdr3_aa: CSVRSAGANVLTF; cdr3_nt: TGCAGCGTCAGGAGTGCTGGGGCCAACGTCCTGACTTTC
v_call: TRBV9; d_call: TRBD2; j_call: TRBJ2-7; clone_size: many; cdr3_aa: CASSVGASGGSYEQYF; cdr3_nt: TGTGCCAGCAGCGTAGGGGCTAGCGGGGGTTCCTACGAGCAGTACTTC
v_call: TRBV5-1; d_call: .; j_call: TRBJ1-4; clone_size: many; cdr3_aa: CASSLATNEKLFF; cdr3_nt: TGTGCCAGCAGCTTAGCAACTAATGAAAAACTGTTTTTT
v_call: TRBV6-1; d_call: TRBD1; j_call: TRBJ1-5; clone_size: many; cdr3_aa: CASDRDQYSNQPQHF; cdr3_nt: TGTGCCAGTGACAGGGACCAATATAGCAATCAGCCCCAGCATTTT
v_call: TRBV20-1; d_call: TRBD1; j_call: TRBJ2-7; clone_size: many; cdr3_aa: CSARDPKGGGDEQYF; cdr3_nt: TGCAGTGCTAGAGATCCGAAAGGGGGCGGCGACGAGCAGTACTTC
v_call: TRBV7-3; d_call: .; j_call: TRBJ1-1; clone_size: many; cdr3_aa: CASSPLVRADQNTEAFF; cdr3_nt: TGTGCCAGCAGCCCCCTGGTGAGGGCTGATCAAAACACTGAAGCTTTCTTT
v_call: TRBV12-3/TRBV12-4; d_call: TRBD1; j_call: TRBJ2-7; clone_size: many; cdr3_aa: CASRWADRGSYEQYF; cdr3_nt: TGTGCCAGCAGATGGGCAGACAGGGGCTCCTACGAGCAGTACTTC
v_call: TRBV13; d_call: .; j_call: TRBJ2-5; clone_size: many; cdr3_aa: CASSFYGTQYF; cdr3_nt: TGTGCCAGCAGCTTTTACGGGACCCAGTACTTC
v_call: TRBV2; d_call: .; j_call: TRBJ2-1; clone_size: many; cdr3_aa: CASSDPGSYNEQFF; cdr3_nt: TGTGCCAGCAGTGACCCGGGATCCTACAATGAGCAGTTCTTC
v_call: TRBV12-3/TRBV12-4; d_call: TRBD1; j_call: TRBJ2-2; clone_size: few; cdr3_aa: CASRKGQGAGGELFF; cdr3_nt: TGTGCCAGCAGAAAGGGACAGGGGGCGGGCGGGGAGCTGTTTTTT
v_call: TRBV7-9; d_call: .; j_call: TRBJ1-3; clone_size: .; cdr3_aa: CASRSAGDTIYF; cdr3_nt: TGTGCCAGCCGTTCCGCAGGCGACACCATATATTTT
v_call: TRBV6-1; d_call: .; j_call: TRBJ2-4; clone_size: many; cdr3_aa: CASSYGGFSAKNIQYF; cdr3_nt: TGTGCCAGCAGTTACGGGGGCTTCTCCGCCAAAAACATTCAGTACTTC
v_call: TRBV12-3/TRBV12-4; d_call: TRBD2; j_call: TRBJ2-5; clone_size: many; cdr3_aa: CASSFSSGGPPGTQYF; cdr3_nt: TGTGCCAGCAGTTTTTCTAGCGGGGGACCTCCGGGGACCCAGTACTTC
v_call: TRBV12-3/TRBV12-4; d_call: TRBD1; j_call: TRBJ1-2; clone_size: many; cdr3_aa: CASSITGTGRNGYTF; cdr3_nt: TGTGCCAGCAGTATCACCGGGACAGGGAGGAATGGCTACACCTTC